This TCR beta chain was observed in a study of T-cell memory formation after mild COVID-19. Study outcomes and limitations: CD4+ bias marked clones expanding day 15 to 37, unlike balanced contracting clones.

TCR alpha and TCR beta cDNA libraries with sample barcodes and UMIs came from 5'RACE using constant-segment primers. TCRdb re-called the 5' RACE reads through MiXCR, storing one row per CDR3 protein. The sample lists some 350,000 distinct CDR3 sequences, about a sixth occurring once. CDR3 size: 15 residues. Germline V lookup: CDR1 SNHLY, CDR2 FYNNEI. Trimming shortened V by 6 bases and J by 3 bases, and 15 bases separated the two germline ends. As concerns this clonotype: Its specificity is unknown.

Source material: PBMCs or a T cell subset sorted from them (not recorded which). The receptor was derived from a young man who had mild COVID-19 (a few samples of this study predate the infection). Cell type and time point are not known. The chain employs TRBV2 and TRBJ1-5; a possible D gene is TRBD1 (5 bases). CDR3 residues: CASRVTEGYNQPQHF. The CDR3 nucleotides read TGTGCCAGCAGGGTGACAGAGGGATACAATCAGCCCCAGCATTTT.